This T cell receptor beta chain was sequenced in a study of blood T cell repertoires in COVID-19. About the research overall: Material from acute and convalescent COVID-19 was sourced from the United States, Italy and Spain. T cells, B-cell-depleted T cells, or PBMCs supplied cDNA or gDNA.

The table came from immunoSEQ multiplex PCR; TCRdb's copy has only in-frame clones and leaves some out. The profile shows 250,000 or so clones, approximately 87% of them singletons. The CDR3 runs 16 residues. Per the germline V gene, CDR1 is MNHEY and CDR2 is SVGEGT. V lost 2 bases, J lost 3 bases, and 7 bases stayed unmatched. This TCR was recovered from a woman between 40 and 50 years old who had recovered from COVID-19. Sequenced: peripheral blood. The V gene is TRBV6-2 or TRBV6-3, the J gene TRBJ2-7; the match to TRBD2 covers 10 bases. CDR3 nucleotide sequence: TGTGCCAGCAGTTACGGGCTAGCGGGGGACCTCTACGAGCAGTACTTC. It encodes CASSYGLAGDLYEQYF.